Following are 12 T cell receptor beta chains from one sample sequenced in a study of blood T cell repertoires in COVID-19. Repertoires were generated with immunoSEQ multiplex PCR, while TCRdb's copy carries only in-frame clones and drops some. Among 350,000 to 450,000 clones listed, approximately 86% were seen once. The sequencing sample was made of peripheral blood. Receptors were obtained from a woman in her sixties with COVID-19, enrolled during active disease.

J is TRBJ1-4 and V is TRBV30; weak D call: TRBD1 (6 bases). Germline V gives CDR1 GTSNPN, CDR2 SVGIG (reference sequence). V gave up 8 bases and J gave up 8 bases, with 15 bases separating them. The CDR3 length is 12 residues. This chain's CDR3 is CAQGRQREKLFF. DNA of the CDR3: TGTGCCCAGGGGCGGCAGCGGGAAAAACTGTTTTTT.

V and J are TRBV7-9 and TRBJ2-7; TRBD1 matches 9 bases. Per germline, CDR1 SEHNR and CDR2 FQNEAQ (reference sequence). V was clipped by 5 bases and J by 3 bases; unmatched bases: 5. This CDR3 has 14 amino acids. CDR3 sequence (DNA): TGTGCCAGCAGCCCCGACAGGGGGGACTACGAGCAGTACTTC. Protein: CASSPDRGDYEQYF.

The gene calls are TRBV27 and TRBJ1-2; D is unclear. Trimming stripped 3 bases from V and 0 bases from J, with 5 bases between. The CDR3 runs to 13 residues. Germline-derived CDR1 and CDR2 are MNHEY and SMNVEV (reference sequence). The CDR3 DNA sequence: TGTGCCAGCAGTTTTGGGCCTAACTATGGCTACACCTTC. Residues: CASSFGPNYGYTF.

The table lists this clone with a count of one. This chain uses TRBV21-1 with TRBJ2-7; the table's D call of TRBD2 was not tested on the DNA. TRBV21-1 is flagged as a pseudogene. The CDR3 sequence is 17 residues long. The CDR3 loop reads CASSKFWQDCCSYEQYF. As DNA, the CDR3 is TGTGCCAGCAGCAAATTTTGGCAGGACTGTTGCTCCTACGAGCAGTACTTC.

CDR3 coding DNA: TGTGCCAGCAGCCAAAGTGGGGCGTCCCAGTACTTC. It encodes CASSQSGASQYF. V gene TRBV3-1 (or the pseudogene TRBV3-2) combines with J gene TRBJ2-5, with D possibly being TRBD1 (5 bases). Germline V gene lookup returns CDR1 LGHDT and CDR2 YNNKEL (reference sequence). The CDR3 consists of 12 residues. V lost 2 bases and J 9 bases, leaving 10 bases between the germline ends.

A single count supports this clone. The V call is TRBV2, the J call TRBJ1-4; no reliable D call. Looked up from germline, CDR1 is SNHLY and CDR2 is FYNNEI. CDR3 length: 13 residues. Deletions cut 6 bases from V and 10 bases from J, with 15 bases between. CDR3 amino acids: CASSPGSWGKLFF. DNA of the CDR3: TGTGCCAGCAGCCCGGGGTCATGGGGAAAACTGTTTTTT.

V usage is TRBV29-1 and J usage is TRBJ2-7, with 8 bases identical to TRBD1. The CDR3 runs to 14 residues. Germline V lookup: CDR1 SQVTM, CDR2 ANQGSEA. Germline trimming cut 6 bases from V and 0 bases from J; bases unmatched to any gene: 7. The CDR3 coding sequence is TGCAGCGTGGGGACAGGACCACTCTCCTACGAGCAGTACTTC. Residues: CSVGTGPLSYEQYF.

V and J are TRBV2 and TRBJ1-2, with a possible D match to TRBD1 (5 bases). Trimming removed 4 bases from V and 5 bases from J, with 11 bases in between. This CDR3 contains 13 residues. The germline CDR1 and CDR2 sequences are SNHLY and FYNNEI. In DNA form, the CDR3 reads TGTGCCAGCAGTGGGACACTCCGTTATGGCTACACCTTC. Its protein is CASSGTLRYGYTF.

The chain combines TRBV5-1 with TRBJ1-2; 7 bases fit TRBD1. The junction had 8 bases not matched to a gene; V was cut back by 3 bases and J by 0 bases. There are 16 residues in the CDR3. Per germline, CDR1 SGHRS and CDR2 YFSETQ. The CDR3 loop reads CASSSNTGTANYGYTF. CDR3 sequence (DNA): TGCGCCAGCAGCTCAAATACCGGGACAGCTAACTATGGCTACACCTTC.

CDR3 in amino acids: CAISEGQGIRNYGYTF. The CDR3 coding sequence is TGTGCCATCAGTGAGGGACAGGGGATTCGAAACTATGGCTACACCTTC. This chain links TRBV10-3 with TRBJ1-2; 9 bases are shared with TRBD1. This CDR3 has 16 amino acids. The V and J ends lost 2 bases and 2 bases, in that order; junction bases with no gene match: 6. Per germline, CDR1 ENHRY and CDR2 SYGVKD.

This clone came up a few times. V and J are TRBV4-1 and TRBJ2-7; weak D call: TRBD2 (5 bases). Looked up from germline, CDR1 is MGHRA and CDR2 is YSYEKL. Trimming removed 0 bases at V and 1 base at J, with 10 bases between. The CDR3 sequence is 15 residues long. The chain's CDR3 is CASSQDLRESYEQYF. The CDR3 DNA follows: TGCGCCAGCAGCCAAGATCTCCGGGAATCCTACGAGCAGTACTTC.

The chain combines TRBV7-2 with TRBJ2-2, with 8 nucleotides matching TRBD2. Germline loops: CDR1 SGHTA, CDR2 FQGNSA. J gave up 5 bases and V 4 bases, and 6 bases lay outside the gene matches. The length of the CDR3 is 15 residues. CDR3 nucleotides: TGTGCCAGCAGCTCTCGGGGGGGCCGTACCGGGGAGCTGTTTTTT. Translated, it gives CASSSRGGRTGELFF.